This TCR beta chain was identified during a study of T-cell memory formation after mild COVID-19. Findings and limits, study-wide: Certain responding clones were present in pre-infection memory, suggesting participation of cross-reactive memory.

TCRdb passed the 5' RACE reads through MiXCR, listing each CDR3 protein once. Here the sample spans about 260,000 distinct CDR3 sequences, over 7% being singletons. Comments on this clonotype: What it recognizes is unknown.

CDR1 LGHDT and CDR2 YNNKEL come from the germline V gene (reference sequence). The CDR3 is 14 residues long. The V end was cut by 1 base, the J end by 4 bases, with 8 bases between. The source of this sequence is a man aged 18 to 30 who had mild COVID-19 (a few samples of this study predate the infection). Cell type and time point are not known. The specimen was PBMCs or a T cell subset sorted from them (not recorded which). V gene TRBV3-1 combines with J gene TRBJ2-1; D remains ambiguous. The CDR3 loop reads CASSQALVYNEQFF. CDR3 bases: TGTGCCAGCAGCCAAGCCCTAGTATACAATGAGCAGTTCTTC.